The 20 T cell receptor beta chains reported below all come from one sample, sequenced in a study of PD-1 blockade in classical Hodgkin lymphoma. Specified time point: newly diagnosed, previously untreated cHL patient sample. CD4+ T cells were purified from thawed PBMCs by negative selection. Sequencing used immunoSEQ multiplex PCR; TCRdb keeps in-frame clones, though not all of them. The sample yields about 21,000 clones, roughly four fifths seen once. The sequencing sample was made of CD4+ T cells from blood. The receptors derive from a human donor with classical Hodgkin lymphoma.

The V and J genes are TRBV5-6 and TRBJ1-4, with 7 positions matching TRBD1. The CDR3 has 13 residues. Losses at the gene ends were 4 bases for V and 6 bases for J; bases not matched to a gene: 3. Germline V gives CDR1 SGHDT, CDR2 YYEEEE. CDR3 DNA: TGTGCCAGCAGCCGTGGACAGGATGAAAAACTGTTTTTT. Protein: CASSRGQDEKLFF.

V is TRBV27 and J is TRBJ2-1, with 7 bases aligning to TRBD2. CDR1 is MNHEY and CDR2 is SMNVEV in the germline V gene (reference sequence). CDR3 length equals 16 residues. The trim removed 6 bases at V and 2 bases at J, leaving 10 bases unmatched. CDR3 nucleotides: TGTGCCAGCAGGTTGAATAGCGGGCTGCCCTACAATGAGCAGTTCTTC. Translating it yields CASRLNSGLPYNEQFF.

The chain uses TRBV6-1 and TRBJ1-5; no reliable D call. This CDR3 contains 11 residues. The ends were cut back, 7 bases at V and 7 bases at J, with 8 bases in the middle. In germline, CDR1 is MNHNS, CDR2 SASEGT. CDR3 sequence: CASNERQPQHF. CDR3 DNA sequence: TGTGCCAGCAACGAGAGACAGCCCCAGCATTTT.

The J gene is TRBJ1-4, the V gene TRBV5-1; no reliable D call. The V gene lost 2 bases and the J gene lost 7 bases, with 9 bases spanning the gap. Looked up from germline, CDR1 is SGHRS and CDR2 is YFSETQ. This CDR3 is 13 amino acids long. The CDR3 reads CASSLGMAEKLFF. DNA for the CDR3: TGCGCCAGCAGCTTAGGAATGGCTGAAAAACTGTTTTTT.

This rearrangement joins TRBV28 to TRBJ2-7; 8 bases match TRBD2. Trimming took 5 bases from V and 3 from J; bases not matched to a gene: 3. The CDR3 covers 13 residues. From germline, CDR1 is MDHEN and CDR2 SYDVKM. The CDR3 is CASSPRGGYEQYF. DNA for the CDR3: TGTGCCAGCAGTCCACGGGGGGGCTACGAGCAGTACTTC.

The chain has TRBV7-2 and TRBJ2-5; a weak D match, TRBD1 (6 bases). Germline V gene sequence: CDR1 SGHTA, CDR2 FQGNSA. V lost 4 bases to trimming and J lost 7 bases, with 25 bases between them. This CDR3 comprises 17 residues. As DNA, the CDR3 is TGTGCCAGCAGCTCCGTCCCGTCAGGGGCCATAGCTATGACCCAGTACTTC. This sequence encodes CASSSVPSGAIAMTQYF.

The V and J genes are TRBV5-4 and TRBJ1-4, with D possibly TRBD1 on 5 matching bases. The CDR3 sequence is 14 residues long. The ends were cut back, 1 base at V and 7 bases at J, with 11 bases in the middle. Germline values: CDR1 SGHNT, CDR2 YYREEE (reference sequence). Here the CDR3 reads CASSLWGGREKLFF. The CDR3, as DNA: TGTGCCAGCAGCTTGTGGGGCGGGCGTGAAAAACTGTTTTTT.

This clone came up once. Here the CDR3 reads CASRPQGIVQPQHF. In DNA form, the CDR3 reads TGTGCCAGTAGGCCCCAGGGTATAGTTCAGCCCCAGCATTTT. V gene TRBV19 combines with J gene TRBJ1-5; a weak D match, TRBD1 (5 bases). V dropped 6 bases and J dropped 6 bases, with 15 bases sitting between them. Germline V gives CDR1 LNHDA, CDR2 SQIVND (reference sequence). The CDR3 length is 14 residues.

J is TRBJ2-4 and V is TRBV5-1, with 9 bases that match TRBD2. Germline V gene lookup returns CDR1 SGHRS and CDR2 YFSETQ. This CDR3 spans 16 amino acids. The V and J ends lost 1 base and 4 bases, in that order; junction bases with no gene match: 6. CDR3: CASSLSSGAIKNIQYF. CDR3 nucleotide sequence: TGCGCCAGCAGCTTGTCTAGCGGGGCTATTAAAAACATTCAGTACTTC.

This chain links TRBV6-1 with TRBJ1-4; D unclear. The V gene's germline CDR1 is MNHNS and CDR2 SASEGT. The V gene lost 4 bases and the J gene lost 4 bases, with 1 base spanning the gap. The CDR3 extends over 11 amino acids. This CDR3 reads CASSVNEKLFF. As DNA, the CDR3 is TGTGCCAGCAGTGTTAATGAAAAACTGTTTTTT.

CDR3 nucleotide sequence: TGTGCCAGCAGCCGGGACAGGGGACAACAGCCCCAGCATTTT. Translation gives CASSRDRGQQPQHF. The rearrangement links TRBV9 to TRBJ1-5; 10 bases match TRBD1. The V segment lost 4 bases and the J segment 7 bases; nucleotides outside the gene matches: 5. Germline lookup yields CDR1 SGDLS and CDR2 YYNGEE. This CDR3 has 14 residues.

V usage is TRBV6-5 and J usage is TRBJ2-1, with 7 bases that match TRBD2. There are 15 residues in the CDR3. Germline loops: CDR1 MNHEY, CDR2 SVGAGI. The junction had 4 bases not matched to a gene; V was cut back by 2 bases and J by 3 bases. CDR3 amino acids: CASSYQRTSYNEQFF. Here the CDR3 DNA reads TGTGCCAGCAGTTACCAAAGGACTAGCTACAATGAGCAGTTCTTC.

The chain carries TRBV6-1 and TRBJ1-6; D not resolved. The germline gives CDR1 MNHNS, CDR2 SASEGT. CDR3 length equals 13 residues. V lost 0 bases, J lost 13 bases, and 10 bases lay in between. CDR3: CASSEAYTAPLHF. The CDR3 region has the DNA TGTGCCAGCAGTGAAGCATATACAGCCCCCCTCCACTTT.

Note on this clone: The identical CDR3 is also encoded by other nucleotide sequences in the sample. This sequence joins TRBV6-5 and TRBJ1-2, with D possibly being TRBD1 (6 bases). Trimming pared 0 bases from V and 0 bases from J, leaving 8 bases between. The CDR3 has 15 amino acids. The germline CDR1 and CDR2 sequences are MNHEY and SVGAGI. The CDR3 DNA sequence: TGTGCCAGCAGTTACTCCAGGGGAACTAACTATGGCTACACCTTC. Amino acids: CASSYSRGTNYGYTF.

The chain has TRBV19 and TRBJ1-1, with 8 bases aligning to TRBD1. The CDR3 length is 16 residues. Germline-derived CDR1 and CDR2 are LNHDA and SQIVND (reference sequence). The V segment lost 1 base and the J segment 3 bases; nucleotides outside the gene matches: 7. The CDR3: CASSIVFRGQYTEAFF. In DNA form, the CDR3 reads TGTGCCAGTAGTATAGTGTTCAGGGGGCAATACACTGAAGCTTTCTTT.

This chain uses TRBV7-8 with TRBJ1-5, with D possibly being TRBD1 (6 bases). Germline loops: CDR1 SGHVS, CDR2 FQNEAQ. V was cut by 3 bases and J by 2 bases, with 20 bases left in between. The CDR3 is made up of 18 amino acids. The CDR3 region is CASSFRGWGTSGNQPQHF. As DNA, the CDR3 is TGTGCCAGCAGCTTCAGGGGATGGGGGACGTCGGGCAATCAGCCCCAGCATTTT. The variable domain in full, completed from reference TRBV7-8 and TRBJ1-5, reads GAGVSQSPRYKVAKRGQDVALRCDPISGHVSLFWYQQALGQGPEFLTYFQNEAQLDKSGLPSDRFFAERPEGSVSTLKIQRTQQEDSAVYLCASSFRGWGTSGNQPQHFGDGTRLSIL.

This clone was observed a few times. The genes are TRBV6-1 and TRBJ2-4; 7 bases match TRBD2. Looked up from germline, CDR1 is MNHNS and CDR2 is SASEGT. Trimming removed 5 bases from V and 6 bases from J; junction bases left unmatched: 7. The CDR3 has 14 amino acids. Written as DNA, the CDR3 is TGTGCCAGCAGTTGGGGGACTACCTCAAACATTCAGTACTTC. It yields the protein CASSWGTTSNIQYF.

The chain combines TRBV5-1 with TRBJ2-1, with D possibly matching TRBD1 (5 bases). The CDR3 is 16 residues long. From germline, CDR1 is SGHRS and CDR2 YFSETQ. Trimming removed 0 bases from V and 3 bases from J, with 13 bases in between. DNA for the CDR3: TGCGCCAGCAGCTTGGCCGACAGACAGCTCTACAATGAGCAGTTCTTC. This translates into CASSLADRQLYNEQFF.

V gene TRBV19 combines with J gene TRBJ1-5; TRBD1 aligns across 9 bases. Germline trimming cut 5 bases from V and 6 bases from J; bases unmatched to any gene: 8. Germline V gene sequence: CDR1 LNHDA, CDR2 SQIVND (reference sequence). The CDR3 consists of 15 residues. CDR3 amino acids: CASSVPGQGGQPQHF. The DNA for the CDR3 is TGTGCCAGTAGTGTACCGGGACAGGGTGGTCAGCCCCAGCATTTT.

This rearrangement joins TRBV10-3 to TRBJ1-3, with a weak D call TRBD1 (5 bases). The CDR3 consists of 12 residues. From germline, CDR1 is ENHRY and CDR2 SYGVKD. Trimming shortened V by 6 bases and J by 4 bases, and 7 bases separated the two germline ends. The CDR3 sequence is CAIRGQGNTIYF. CDR3 nucleotide sequence: TGTGCCATCAGGGGGCAAGGAAACACCATATATTTT.